A single sample gave rise to the 7 T cell receptor beta chains below, sequenced in a study of blood T cells in healthy people across ages (dated by TCRdb to 2013 to 2016). The library relied on 5' RACE. Sequenced using an Illumina HiSeq 2500. The second PCR ran for roughly 7 to 11 cycles and used a J-beta primer mix along with a sample-barcoded 5' primer. Through fastp at Q25 and MiXCR, TCRdb rebuilt clones from the public reads, retaining in-frame beta chains. Rows with a matching CDR3 protein are joined into one entry that keeps the most common DNA and genes. The sample yields approximately 810,000 distinct CDR3 sequences; 29% were counted once. The ten largest clonotypes hold about 18% of the sample. Sequencing used blood. The receptors were gathered from a woman aged 80 or over in good health.

On this clonotype: Mismatch with germline at one junction end may stem from a read error. The chain has TRBV7-9 and TRBJ2-1; TRBD2 matches 12 bases. The CDR3 is 16 amino acids. The germline V gene has CDR1 SEHNR and CDR2 FQNEAQ (reference sequence). CDR3 bases: TGTGCCTGCAGCTCACTGACTAGCGGGGGACGTAATGAACAGTTCTTC. Translating it yields CACSSLTSGGRNEQFF.

Of note for this clonotype: An end of the junction does not agree with germline; a read error may underlie this. The chain recombines TRBV2 with TRBJ2-3, with unresolved D. The germline V gene encodes CDR1 SNHLY and CDR2 FYNNEI. The CDR3 loop spans 14 amino acids. The CDR3 DNA is TGTACCAGCAGTGATACGTCCTACACAGATACGCAGTATTTT. Amino acid sequence: CTSSDTSYTDTQYF.

This clonotype was seen many times. The chain couples TRBV6-2 or TRBV6-3 to TRBJ2-1; D possibly corresponds to TRBD2 (5 bases). V lost 1 base and J 9 bases, leaving 7 bases between the germline ends. CDR1 and CDR2 (germline): MNHEY, SVGEGT. This CDR3 spans 12 amino acids. CDR3 residues: CASSYFGIEQFF. The CDR3 coding sequence is TGTGCCAGCAGTTACTTCGGGATTGAGCAGTTCTTC.

V and J are TRBV6-6 and TRBJ1-5; 8 bases match TRBD1. The CDR3 spans 15 residues. V was clipped by 6 bases and J by 6 bases; unmatched bases: 10. The germline CDR1 and CDR2 sequences are MNHNY and SVGAGI (reference sequence). The DNA for the CDR3 is TGTGCCAGCAGGTACGACAGGGGTTCGAGTCAGCCCCAGCATTTT. As protein: CASRYDRGSSQPQHF.

As for this clonotype: A much larger clone differs by one base, so this may be a read error. V is TRBV11-2 and J is TRBJ2-3; D possibly uses TRBD1 or TRBD2 (6 bases each). This CDR3 comprises 15 residues. The germline gives CDR1 SGHAT, CDR2 FQNNGV. In nucleotides, the CDR3 is TGTGCCAGCAGCCCTTCCCTGGGGGGCACAGATACGCGGTATTTT. It encodes CASSPSLGGTDTRYF.

Ten or more counts support this clonotype. This chain connects TRBV3-1 to TRBJ2-3, with 7 bases matching TRBD1. J gave up 2 bases and V 2 bases, and 16 bases lay outside the gene matches. This CDR3 has 19 amino acids. The germline V gene has CDR1 LGHDT and CDR2 YNNKEL (reference sequence). The CDR3 DNA reads TGTGCCAGCAGCCAACATCTGGGACAGCCATCCTCCAACACAGATACGCAGTATTTT. This gives the protein CASSQHLGQPSSNTDTQYF.

The chain employs TRBV7-8 and TRBJ2-3; TRBD2 aligns across 10 bases. This CDR3 comprises 16 residues. Trimming removed 2 bases from V and 2 bases from J; junction bases left unmatched: 4. In germline, CDR1 is SGHVS, CDR2 FQNEAQ. The CDR3 spells CASSLIAGGPTDTQYF. The CDR3 coding sequence is TGTGCCAGCAGCTTAATAGCGGGGGGTCCCACAGATACGCAGTATTTT.